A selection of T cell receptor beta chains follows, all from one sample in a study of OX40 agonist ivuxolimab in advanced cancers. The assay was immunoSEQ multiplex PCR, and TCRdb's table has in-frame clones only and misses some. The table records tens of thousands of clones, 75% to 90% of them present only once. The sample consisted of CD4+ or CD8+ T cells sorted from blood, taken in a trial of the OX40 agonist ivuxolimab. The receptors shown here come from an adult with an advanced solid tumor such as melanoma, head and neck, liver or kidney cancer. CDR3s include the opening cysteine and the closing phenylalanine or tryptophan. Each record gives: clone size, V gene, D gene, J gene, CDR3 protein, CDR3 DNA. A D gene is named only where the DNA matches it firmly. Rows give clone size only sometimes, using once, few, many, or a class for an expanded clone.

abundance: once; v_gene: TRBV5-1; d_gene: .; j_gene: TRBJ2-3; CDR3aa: CASSLRNPKADTQYF; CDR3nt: TGCGCCAGCAGCTTAAGGAACCCTAAGGCTGATACGCAGTATTTT
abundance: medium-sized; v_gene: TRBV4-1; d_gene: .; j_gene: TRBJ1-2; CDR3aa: CASSQVPDGRPGYTF; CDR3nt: TGCGCCAGCAGCCAAGTACCGGACGGGAGGCCTGGCTACACCTTC
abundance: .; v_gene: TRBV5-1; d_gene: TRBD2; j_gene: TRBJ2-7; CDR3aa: CASSLRLAAYEQYF; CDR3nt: TGCGCCAGCAGCTTAAGACTAGCGGCCTACGAGCAGTACTTC
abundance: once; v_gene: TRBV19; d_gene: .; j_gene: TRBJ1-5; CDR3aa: CASSMPYSNQPQHF; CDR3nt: TGTGCCAGTAGTATGCCTTATAGCAATCAGCCCCAGCATTTT
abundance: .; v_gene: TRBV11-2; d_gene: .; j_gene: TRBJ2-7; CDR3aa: CASSVVGEQYF; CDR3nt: TGTGCCAGCAGCGTGGTGGGGGAGCAGTACTTC
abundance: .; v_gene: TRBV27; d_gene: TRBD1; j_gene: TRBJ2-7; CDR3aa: CASSYGTGFHEQYF; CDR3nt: TGTGCCAGCAGTTACGGGACAGGGTTCCACGAGCAGTACTTC
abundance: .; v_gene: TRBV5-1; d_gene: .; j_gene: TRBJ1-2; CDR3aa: CASSMDSPLGNYGYTF; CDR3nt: TGCGCCAGCAGCATGGACAGCCCTCTGGGGAACTATGGCTACACCTTC
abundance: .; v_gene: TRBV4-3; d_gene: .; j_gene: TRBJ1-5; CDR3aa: CASSQEGLGQPQHF; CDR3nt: TGCGCCAGCAGCCAAGAGGGCCTGGGACAGCCCCAGCATTTT
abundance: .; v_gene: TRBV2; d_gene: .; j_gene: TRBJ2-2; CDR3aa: CASVYTGELFF; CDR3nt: TGTGCCAGCGTTTATACCGGGGAGCTGTTTTTT
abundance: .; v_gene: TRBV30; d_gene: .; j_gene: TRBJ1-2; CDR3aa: CAWSRVGHGYTF; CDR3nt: TGTGCCTGGAGTCGAGTGGGTCATGGCTACACCTTC
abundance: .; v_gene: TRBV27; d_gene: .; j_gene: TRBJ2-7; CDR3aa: CASGIYEQYF; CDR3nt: TGTGCCAGCGGAATTTACGAGCAGTACTTC
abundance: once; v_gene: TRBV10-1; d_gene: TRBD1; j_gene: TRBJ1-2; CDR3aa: CASSTSGTEEYGYTF; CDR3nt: TGCGCCAGCAGTACCTCCGGGACAGAGGAGTATGGCTACACCTTC
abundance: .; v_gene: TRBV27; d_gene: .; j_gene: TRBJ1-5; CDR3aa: CASSPRWSSGRQPQHF; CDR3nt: TGTGCCAGCAGTCCCCGTTGGTCTTCCGGGAGGCAGCCCCAGCATTTT